This TCR beta chain was captured by sequencing in a study of cytomegalovirus exposure and HLA in healthy donors. General observations from the study: Later analysis identified a missense DCLRE1C variant that was linked to TCR beta V- and J-gene trimming.

PCR employed 60 Vbeta and 13 Jbeta primers. This table comes from immunoSEQ multiplex PCR, and its TCRdb copy is limited to in-frame clones, with some not included. This table holds approximately 180,000 clones, about four fifths found once. Worth noting for this clone: Its target is unknown.

This TCR was recovered from a man younger than 35 in good health and CMV-seronegative. Sequenced material: PBMCs.

Here the CDR3 DNA reads TGTGCCAGTAGTATCAACAGTAAACGACCGGGGGGCTACACCTTC. Its translation: CASSINSKRPGGYTF. The chain carries TRBV19 and TRBJ1-2; D is unresolved. The V gene lost 3 bases and the J gene lost 8 bases, with 19 bases spanning the gap. This CDR3 is built from 15 residues. Germline V gene data show CDR1 as LNHDA and CDR2 as SQIVND (reference sequence). The full variable domain, its missing parts supplied by reference TRBV19 and TRBJ1-2, is DGGITQSPKYLFRKEGQNVTLSCEQNLNHDAMYWYRQDPGQGLRLIYYSQIVNDFQKGDIAEGYSVSREKKESFPLTVTSAQKNPTAFYLCASSINSKRPGGYTFGSGTRLTVV.